The 14 T cell receptor beta chains below were found in one sample sequenced in a study of spatial heterogeneity in lung cancer. TCRdb itself ran the 5' RACE reads through MiXCR, one entry per CDR3 protein. The data contain around 92,000 distinct CDR3 sequences, approximately 12% of them singletons. Specified time point: sample taken at primary tumor resection. The authors sequenced whole RNA from tumor, nontumor lung or frozen PBMC without sorting. The input for sequencing was PBMCs, taken at surgery. The source is a male donor with early-stage non-small cell lung cancer.

This chain connects TRBV2 to TRBJ1-2; D unresolved. CDR3 length: 13 residues. Looked up from germline, CDR1 is SNHLY and CDR2 is FYNNEI. V shed 4 bases and J shed 7 bases, with 13 bases lying between them. The CDR3 region has the DNA TGTGCCAGCAGTGGGACGGGTCAACGTGGCTACACCTTC. The encoded protein is CASSGTGQRGYTF.

Only a few counts were recorded for this clonotype. In nucleotides, the CDR3 is TGTGCCAGCAGTGAGACCCGGACAGGGCGGGATGAGCAGTTCTTC. Protein product: CASSETRTGRDEQFF. The rearrangement uses TRBV28 and TRBJ2-1; 8 bases are shared with TRBD1. CDR3 length equals 15 residues. Trimming cost V 5 bases and J 8 bases; bases outside gene matches: 11. Germline values: CDR1 MDHEN, CDR2 SYDVKM.

This clonotype has at least ten counts. The chain carries TRBV21-1 and TRBJ2-4; the table assigns TRBD1, which was not confirmed against the DNA. TRBV21-1 is noted as a pseudogene. The CDR3 has 19 amino acids. The CDR3 sequence: CASSRPLTGTGGVKNIQYF. The CDR3 DNA reads TGTGCCAGCAGCCGCCCGTTGACCGGGACAGGGGGCGTCAAAAACATTCAGTACTTC.

This clonotype showed up many times. The gene calls are TRBV7-3 and TRBJ2-3; D not certain. V gave up 6 bases and J gave up 6 bases, with 13 bases separating them. Per germline, CDR1 SGHTA and CDR2 FQGTGA. The CDR3 runs 13 residues. The CDR3 sequence: CASSKARADTQYF. CDR3 nucleotide sequence: TGTGCCAGCAGTAAGGCTCGGGCTGATACGCAGTATTTT.

This clonotype came up many times. V usage is TRBV4-3 and J usage is TRBJ2-1; a possible D gene is TRBD1 (5 bases). With 0 bases removed from V and 9 bases from J, the gap between germline ends came to 12 bases. CDR1 is LGHNA and CDR2 is YSLEER in the germline V gene. This CDR3 comprises 14 residues. This chain's CDR3 is CASSQESRVGEQFF. DNA for the CDR3: TGCGCCAGCAGCCAAGAATCCAGGGTGGGTGAGCAGTTCTTC.

In its sample, this clonotype was seen a few times. Here the CDR3 reads CSVETGQGPDTQYF. In nucleotides, the CDR3 is TGCAGCGTTGAAACGGGACAGGGGCCAGATACGCAGTATTTT. This chain links TRBV29-1 with TRBJ2-3; TRBD1 aligns across 10 bases. The CDR3 is 14 amino acids. V trimming: 2 bases; J trimming: 4 bases; junction bases outside the gene matches: 3. Germline V gene lookup returns CDR1 SQVTM and CDR2 ANQGSEA.

This clonotype was picked up a small number of times. The rearrangement joins TRBV10-3 to TRBJ1-2, with D perhaps matching TRBD1 (6 bases). Per germline, CDR1 ENHRY and CDR2 SYGVKD. V gave up 3 bases and J gave up 7 bases, with 18 bases separating them. The CDR3 sequence is 15 residues long. CDR3 sequence: CAISDRTVSLSGYTF. For the CDR3, the DNA is TGTGCCATCAGTGACCGGACAGTCTCCCTGAGTGGCTACACCTTC.

This clonotype was found a few times. The rearrangement uses TRBV12-5 and TRBJ1-2; weak D call: TRBD1 (6 bases). The CDR3 sequence is 13 residues long. Trimming removed 4 bases at V and 3 bases at J, with 9 bases between. Germline V gene sequence: CDR1 LGHNT, CDR2 FRNRAP. The CDR3 nucleotides are TGTGCTAGTGGTTCCCCAGGGGACTATGGCTACACCTTC. Protein: CASGSPGDYGYTF.

The chain recombines TRBV28 with TRBJ2-1, with D possibly being TRBD2 (6 bases). CDR1 is MDHEN and CDR2 is SYDVKM in the germline V gene. The V end lost 6 bases, the J end lost 4 bases, and 16 bases lay between the germline ends. The CDR3 is made up of 15 amino acids. The CDR3 DNA follows: TGTGCCAGCAGCCGCATAGCGGCTTCTTACAATGAGCAGTTCTTC. Protein product: CASSRIAASYNEQFF.

This clonotype appeared once. A junction boundary mismatches the germline segment, possibly from a read error. The chain recombines TRBV7-9 with TRBJ2-7; D not certain. CDR3 length: 14 residues. Germline CDR1 is SEHNR and CDR2 is FQNEAQ (reference sequence). The CDR3 loop is CASSLRTSSDEQYF. The CDR3, as DNA: TGTGCCAGCAGCTTGAGGACGTCCTCCGACGAGCAGTACTTC.

This clonotype appeared a few times. This chain connects TRBV4-1 to TRBJ1-6; D gene unclear. V was pared by 0 bases and J by 7 bases, with 10 bases between. The germline V gene has CDR1 MGHRA and CDR2 YSYEKL. CDR3 length: 15 residues. CDR3 sequence reads: CASSQDLLPNSPLHF. CDR3 nucleotide sequence: TGCGCCAGCAGCCAAGATCTACTACCGAATTCACCCCTCCACTTT.

The chain joins TRBV20-1 to TRBJ2-1, with 10 bases fitting TRBD1. Germline CDR1 DFQATT, CDR2 SNEGSKA (reference sequence). V was clipped by 0 bases and J by 12 bases; unmatched bases: 5. There are 13 residues in the CDR3. The CDR3 is CSARDLGTGVQFF. CDR3 DNA sequence: TGCAGTGCTAGAGATTTAGGGACAGGGGTGCAGTTCTTC.

This clonotype was seen repeatedly, ten times or more. This chain connects TRBV10-3 to TRBJ1-5; tentative D call: TRBD1 (6 bases). Germline lookup yields CDR1 ENHRY and CDR2 SYGVKD. This CDR3 region has 15 residues. Trimming took 9 bases from V and 1 from J, leaving 16 bases between them. The DNA for the CDR3 is TGTGCCATTTCTCCCGGGACATTGAGCAATCAGCCCCAGCATTTT. This gives the protein CAISPGTLSNQPQHF.

This clonotype was counted only a few times. The chain joins TRBV7-9 to TRBJ1-4, with D unclear. This CDR3 is built from 13 residues. Germline V gene data show CDR1 as SEHNR and CDR2 as FQNEAQ (reference sequence). V dropped 6 bases and J dropped 8 bases, with 13 bases sitting between them. The CDR3 reads CASRPTMGEKLFF. The CDR3 DNA is TGTGCCAGCAGGCCGACCATGGGAGAAAAACTGTTTTTT.